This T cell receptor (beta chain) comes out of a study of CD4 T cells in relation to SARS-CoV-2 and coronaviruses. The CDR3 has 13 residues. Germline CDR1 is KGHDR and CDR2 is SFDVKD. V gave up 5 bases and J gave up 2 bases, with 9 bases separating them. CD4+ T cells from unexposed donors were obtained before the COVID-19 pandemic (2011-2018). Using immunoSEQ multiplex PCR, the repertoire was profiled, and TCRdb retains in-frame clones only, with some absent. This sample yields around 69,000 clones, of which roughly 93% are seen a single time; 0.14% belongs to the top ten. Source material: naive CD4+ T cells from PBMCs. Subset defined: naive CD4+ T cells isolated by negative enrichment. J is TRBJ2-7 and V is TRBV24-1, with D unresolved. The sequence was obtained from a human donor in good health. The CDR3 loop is CATSGGLTYEQYF. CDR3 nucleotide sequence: TGTGCCACCAGTGGTGGGTTGACCTACGAGCAGTACTTC.